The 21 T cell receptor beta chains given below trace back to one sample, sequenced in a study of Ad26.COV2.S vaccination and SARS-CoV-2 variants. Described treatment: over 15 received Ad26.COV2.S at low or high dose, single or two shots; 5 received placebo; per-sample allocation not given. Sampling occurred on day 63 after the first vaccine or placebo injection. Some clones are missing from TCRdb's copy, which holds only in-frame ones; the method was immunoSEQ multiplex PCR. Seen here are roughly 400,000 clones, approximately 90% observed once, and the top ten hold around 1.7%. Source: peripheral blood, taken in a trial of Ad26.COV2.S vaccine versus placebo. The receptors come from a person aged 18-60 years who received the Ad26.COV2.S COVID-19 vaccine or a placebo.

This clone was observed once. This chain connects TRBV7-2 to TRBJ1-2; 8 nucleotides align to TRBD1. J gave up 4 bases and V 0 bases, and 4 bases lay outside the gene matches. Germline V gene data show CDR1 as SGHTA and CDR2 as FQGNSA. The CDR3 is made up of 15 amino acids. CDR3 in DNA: TGTGCCAGCAGCTTAGCAATCGACAGGGGCTATGGCTACACCTTC. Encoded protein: CASSLAIDRGYGYTF.

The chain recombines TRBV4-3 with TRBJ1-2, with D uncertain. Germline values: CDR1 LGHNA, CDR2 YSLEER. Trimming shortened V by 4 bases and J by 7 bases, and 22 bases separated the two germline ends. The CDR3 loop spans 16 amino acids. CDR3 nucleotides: TGCGCCAGCAGCCGAATGACGAAGCCCAAAGGCTCTGGCTACACCTTC. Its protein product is CASSRMTKPKGSGYTF.

CDR3 in amino acids: CARKGGGHGILAGRLQETQYF. In DNA form, the CDR3 reads TGCGCCCGTAAGGGCGGGGGACACGGGATCCTAGCGGGGCGCCTCCAAGAGACCCAGTACTTC. The chain combines TRBV23-1 with TRBJ2-5, with 9 nucleotides matching TRBD2. TRBV23-1 is identified as an open reading frame with a role that is uncertain. CDR3 size: 21 residues. With V trimmed by 11 bases and J by 1 base, 29 bases remained unmatched.

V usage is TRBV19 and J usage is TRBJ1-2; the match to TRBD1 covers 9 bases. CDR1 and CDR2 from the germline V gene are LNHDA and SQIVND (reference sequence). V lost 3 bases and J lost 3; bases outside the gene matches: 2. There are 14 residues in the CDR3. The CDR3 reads CASSIWDRDYGYTF. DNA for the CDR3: TGTGCCAGTAGTATCTGGGACAGGGACTATGGCTACACCTTC.

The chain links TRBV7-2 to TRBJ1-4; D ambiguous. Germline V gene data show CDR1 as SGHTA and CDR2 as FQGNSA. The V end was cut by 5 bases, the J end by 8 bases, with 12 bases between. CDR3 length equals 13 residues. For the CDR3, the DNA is TGTGCCAGCAGCATCGGCCTGGGAGAAAAACTGTTTTTT. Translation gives CASSIGLGEKLFF. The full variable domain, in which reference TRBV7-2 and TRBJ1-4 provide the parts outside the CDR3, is GAGVSQSPSNKVTEKGKDVELRCDPISGHTALYWYRQSLGQGLEFLIYFQGNSAPDKSGLPSDRFSAERTGGSVSTLTIQRTQQEDSAVYLCASSIGLGEKLFFGSGTQLSVL.

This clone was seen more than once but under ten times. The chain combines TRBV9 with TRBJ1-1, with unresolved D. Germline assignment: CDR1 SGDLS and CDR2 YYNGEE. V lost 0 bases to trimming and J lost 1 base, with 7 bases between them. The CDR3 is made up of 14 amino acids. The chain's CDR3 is CASSVAGENTEAFF. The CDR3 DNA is TGTGCCAGCAGCGTAGCTGGGGAGAACACTGAAGCTTTCTTT.

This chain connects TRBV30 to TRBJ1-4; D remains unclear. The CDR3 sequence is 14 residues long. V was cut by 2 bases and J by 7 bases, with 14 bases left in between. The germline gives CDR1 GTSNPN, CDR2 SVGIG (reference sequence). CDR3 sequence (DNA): TGTGCCTGGAGTTTAGAGATCAGTCGTGAAAAACTGTTTTTT. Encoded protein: CAWSLEISREKLFF.

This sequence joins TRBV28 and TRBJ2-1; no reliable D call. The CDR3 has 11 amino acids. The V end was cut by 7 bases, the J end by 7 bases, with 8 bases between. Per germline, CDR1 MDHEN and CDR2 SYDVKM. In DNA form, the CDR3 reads TGTGCCAGCAAACTATGGAATGAGCAGTTCTTC. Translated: CASKLWNEQFF.

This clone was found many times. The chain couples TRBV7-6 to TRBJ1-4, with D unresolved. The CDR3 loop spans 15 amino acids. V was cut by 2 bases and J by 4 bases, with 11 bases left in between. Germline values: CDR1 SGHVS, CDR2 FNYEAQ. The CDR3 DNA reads TGTGCCAGCAGCTTAAGCCCAGCTGATAATGAAAAACTGTTTTTT. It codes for CASSLSPADNEKLFF.

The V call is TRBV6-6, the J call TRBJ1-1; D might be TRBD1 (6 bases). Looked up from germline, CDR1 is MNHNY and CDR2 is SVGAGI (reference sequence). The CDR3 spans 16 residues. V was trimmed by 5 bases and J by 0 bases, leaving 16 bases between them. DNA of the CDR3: TGTGCCAGCAGTACCCCAGACAGGATTATGAACACTGAAGCTTTCTTT. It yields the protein CASSTPDRIMNTEAFF.

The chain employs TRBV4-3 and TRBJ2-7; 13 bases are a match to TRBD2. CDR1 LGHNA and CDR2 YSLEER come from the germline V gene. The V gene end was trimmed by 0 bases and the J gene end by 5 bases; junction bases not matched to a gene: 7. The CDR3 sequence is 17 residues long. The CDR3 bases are TGCGCCAGCAGCCAAGATTACGGGACTAGCGGGATCAACGAGCAGTACTTC. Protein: CASSQDYGTSGINEQYF.

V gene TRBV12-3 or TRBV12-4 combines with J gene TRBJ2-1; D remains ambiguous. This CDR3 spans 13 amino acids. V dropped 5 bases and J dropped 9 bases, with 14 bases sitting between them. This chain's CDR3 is CASSPTPYGEQFF. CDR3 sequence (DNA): TGTGCCAGCAGTCCCACCCCCTACGGTGAGCAGTTCTTC.

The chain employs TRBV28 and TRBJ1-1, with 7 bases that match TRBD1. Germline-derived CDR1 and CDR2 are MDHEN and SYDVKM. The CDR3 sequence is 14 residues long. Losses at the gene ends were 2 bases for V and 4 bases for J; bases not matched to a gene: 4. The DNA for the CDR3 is TGTGCCAGCAGTTTAGAGACAGGGTCCACTGAAGCTTTCTTT. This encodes CASSLETGSTEAFF.

CDR3 region: CASSQGILDKAGYTF. The CDR3, as DNA: TGCGCCAGCAGCCAAGGTATTCTTGATAAAGCAGGCTACACCTTC. This chain connects TRBV4-3 to TRBJ1-2; no clear D. The length of the CDR3 is 15 residues. V lost 1 base to trimming and J lost 8 bases, with 17 bases between them. Looked up from germline, CDR1 is LGHNA and CDR2 is YSLEER.

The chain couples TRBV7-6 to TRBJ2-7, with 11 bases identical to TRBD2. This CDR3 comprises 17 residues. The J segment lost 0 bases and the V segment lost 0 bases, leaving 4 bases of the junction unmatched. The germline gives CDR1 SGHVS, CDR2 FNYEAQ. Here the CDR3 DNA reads TGTGCCAGCAGCTTAGCGAGCCTAGCGGGGGGCTCCTACGAGCAGTACTTC. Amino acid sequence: CASSLASLAGGSYEQYF. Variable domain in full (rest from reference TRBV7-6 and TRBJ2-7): GAGVSQSPRYKVTKRGQDVALRCDPISGHVSLYWYRQALGQGPEFLTYFNYEAQQDKSGLPNDRFSAERPEGSISTLTIQRTEQRDSAMYRCASSLASLAGGSYEQYFGPGTRLTVT.

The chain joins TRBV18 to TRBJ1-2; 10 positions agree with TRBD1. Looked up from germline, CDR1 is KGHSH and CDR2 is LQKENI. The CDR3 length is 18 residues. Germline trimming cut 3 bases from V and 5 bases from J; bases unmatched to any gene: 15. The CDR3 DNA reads TGTGCCAGCTCACCGGCCCGGGACAGGGGCCCGGGTGAGTATGGCTACACCTTC. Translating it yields CASSPARDRGPGEYGYTF.

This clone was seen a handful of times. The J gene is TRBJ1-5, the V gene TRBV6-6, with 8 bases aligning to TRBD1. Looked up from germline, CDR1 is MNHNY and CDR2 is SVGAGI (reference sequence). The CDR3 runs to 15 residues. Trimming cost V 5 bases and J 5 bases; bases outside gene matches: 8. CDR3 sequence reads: CASSPGQGRHQPQHF. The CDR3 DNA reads TGTGCCAGCAGTCCTGGACAGGGTAGACATCAGCCCCAGCATTTT.

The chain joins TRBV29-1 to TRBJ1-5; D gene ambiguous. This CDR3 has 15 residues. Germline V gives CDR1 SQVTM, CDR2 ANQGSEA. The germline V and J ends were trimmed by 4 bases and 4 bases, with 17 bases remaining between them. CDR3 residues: CSVASKITLNQPQHF. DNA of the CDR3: TGCAGCGTTGCCAGTAAGATTACTTTAAATCAGCCCCAGCATTTT.

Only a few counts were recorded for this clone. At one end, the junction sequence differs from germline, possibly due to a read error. CDR3 nucleotides: TGTGCCAGCAGCTTTGGTGGGGCCTATTATTCACCCCTCCACTTT. Its translation: CASSFGGAYYSPLHF. The chain joins TRBV5-6 to TRBJ1-6; possibly TRBD1 for D (5 bases). CDR3 length: 15 amino acids. The V gene's germline CDR1 is SGHDT and CDR2 YYEEEE.

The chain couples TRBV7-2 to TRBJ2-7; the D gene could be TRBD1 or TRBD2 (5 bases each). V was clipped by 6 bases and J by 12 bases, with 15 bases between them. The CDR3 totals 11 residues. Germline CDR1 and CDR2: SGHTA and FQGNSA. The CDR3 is CASSQLGVWYF. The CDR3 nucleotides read TGTGCCAGCAGTCAACTGGGGGTGTGGTACTTC.

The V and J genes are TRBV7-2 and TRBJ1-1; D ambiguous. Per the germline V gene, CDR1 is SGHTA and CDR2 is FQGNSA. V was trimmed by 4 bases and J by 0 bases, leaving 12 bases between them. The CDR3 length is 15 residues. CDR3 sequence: CASSSQAAMNTEAFF. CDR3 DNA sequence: TGTGCCAGCAGCTCCCAGGCCGCCATGAACACTGAAGCTTTCTTT.